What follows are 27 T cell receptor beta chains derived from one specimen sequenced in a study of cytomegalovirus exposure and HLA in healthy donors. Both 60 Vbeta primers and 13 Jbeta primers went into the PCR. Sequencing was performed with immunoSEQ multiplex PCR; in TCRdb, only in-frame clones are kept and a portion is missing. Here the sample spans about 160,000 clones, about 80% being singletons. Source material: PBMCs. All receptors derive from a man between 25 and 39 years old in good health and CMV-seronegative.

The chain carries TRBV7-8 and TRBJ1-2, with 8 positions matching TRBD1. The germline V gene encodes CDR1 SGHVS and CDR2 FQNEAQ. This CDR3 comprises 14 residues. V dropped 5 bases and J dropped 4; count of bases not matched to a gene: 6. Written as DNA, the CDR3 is TGTGCCAGCAGCCCGGACAGGGACTTCTATGGCTACACCTTC. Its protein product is CASSPDRDFYGYTF.

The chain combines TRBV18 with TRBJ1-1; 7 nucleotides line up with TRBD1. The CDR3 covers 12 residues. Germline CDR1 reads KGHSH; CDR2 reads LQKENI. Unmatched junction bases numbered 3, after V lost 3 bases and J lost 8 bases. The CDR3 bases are TGTGCCAGCTCACCGGGGGACAGAGAAGCTTTCTTT. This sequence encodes CASSPGDREAFF.

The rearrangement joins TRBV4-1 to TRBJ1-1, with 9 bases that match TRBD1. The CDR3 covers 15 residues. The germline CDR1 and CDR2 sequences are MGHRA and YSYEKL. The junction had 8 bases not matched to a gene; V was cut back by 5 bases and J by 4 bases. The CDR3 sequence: CASSTPGQGGTEAFF. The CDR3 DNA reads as TGCGCCAGCAGCACACCGGGACAGGGTGGCACTGAAGCTTTCTTT.

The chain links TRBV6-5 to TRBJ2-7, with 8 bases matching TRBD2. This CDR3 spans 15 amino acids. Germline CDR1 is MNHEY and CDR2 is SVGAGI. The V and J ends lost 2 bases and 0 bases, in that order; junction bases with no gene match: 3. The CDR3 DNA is TGTGCCAGCAGTTACGCGGGGGGTAGCTCCTACGAGCAGTACTTC. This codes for CASSYAGGSSYEQYF.

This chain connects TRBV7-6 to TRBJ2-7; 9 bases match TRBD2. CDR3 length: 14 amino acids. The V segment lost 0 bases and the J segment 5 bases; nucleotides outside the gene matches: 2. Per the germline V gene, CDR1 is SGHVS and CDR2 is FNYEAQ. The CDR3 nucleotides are TGTGCCAGCAGCTTAGCGCGGGGGGGACACGAGCAGTACTTC. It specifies CASSLARGGHEQYF.

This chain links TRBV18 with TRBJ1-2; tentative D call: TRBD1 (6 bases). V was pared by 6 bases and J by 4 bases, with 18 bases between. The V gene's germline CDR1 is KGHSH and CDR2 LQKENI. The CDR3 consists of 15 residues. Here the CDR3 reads CASSLGTLFPYGYTF. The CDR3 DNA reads TGTGCCAGCTCGCTAGGGACACTCTTTCCCTATGGCTACACCTTC.

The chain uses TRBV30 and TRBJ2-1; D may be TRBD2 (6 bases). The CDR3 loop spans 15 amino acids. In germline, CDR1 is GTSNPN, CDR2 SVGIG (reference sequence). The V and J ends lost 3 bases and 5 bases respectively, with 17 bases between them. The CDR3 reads CAWSLGLAPNNEQFF. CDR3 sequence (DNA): TGTGCCTGGAGCCTCGGGCTAGCGCCGAACAATGAGCAGTTCTTC.

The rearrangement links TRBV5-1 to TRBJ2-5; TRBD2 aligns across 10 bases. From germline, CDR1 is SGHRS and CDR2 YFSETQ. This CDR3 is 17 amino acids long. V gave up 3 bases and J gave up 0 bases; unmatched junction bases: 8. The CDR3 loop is CASSSLPGLAYQETQYF. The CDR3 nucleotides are TGCGCCAGCAGCTCCCTCCCGGGACTAGCGTACCAAGAGACCCAGTACTTC.

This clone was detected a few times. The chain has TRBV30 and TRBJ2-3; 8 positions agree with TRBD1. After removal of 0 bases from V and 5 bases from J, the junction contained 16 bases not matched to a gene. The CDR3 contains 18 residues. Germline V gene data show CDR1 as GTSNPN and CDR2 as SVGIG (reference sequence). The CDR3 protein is CAWSVAGSGQGAKDTQYF. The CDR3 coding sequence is TGTGCCTGGAGTGTAGCAGGGTCAGGGCAGGGGGCGAAAGATACGCAGTATTTT.

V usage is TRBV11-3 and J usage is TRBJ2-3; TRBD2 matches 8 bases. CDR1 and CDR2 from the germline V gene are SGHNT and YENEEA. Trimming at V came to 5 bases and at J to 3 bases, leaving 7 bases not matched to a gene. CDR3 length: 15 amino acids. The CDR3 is CASSPGGTRTDTQYF. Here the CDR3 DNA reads TGTGCCAGCAGCCCAGGCGGGACTAGGACAGATACGCAGTATTTT.

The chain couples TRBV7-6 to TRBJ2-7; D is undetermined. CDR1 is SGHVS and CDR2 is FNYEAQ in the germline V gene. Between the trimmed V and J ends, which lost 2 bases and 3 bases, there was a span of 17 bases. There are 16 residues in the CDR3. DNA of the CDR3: TGTGCCAGCAGCTTAAACGCGAGGTCCTCGGGCTACGAGCAGTACTTC. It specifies CASSLNARSSGYEQYF.

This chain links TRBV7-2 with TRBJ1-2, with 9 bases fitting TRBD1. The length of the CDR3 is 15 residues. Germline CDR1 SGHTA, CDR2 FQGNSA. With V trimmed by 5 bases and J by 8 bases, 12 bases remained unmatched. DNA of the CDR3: TGTGCCAGCAGCCCAGGGACAGGGATTTTATGGGGCTACACCTTC. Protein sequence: CASSPGTGILWGYTF.

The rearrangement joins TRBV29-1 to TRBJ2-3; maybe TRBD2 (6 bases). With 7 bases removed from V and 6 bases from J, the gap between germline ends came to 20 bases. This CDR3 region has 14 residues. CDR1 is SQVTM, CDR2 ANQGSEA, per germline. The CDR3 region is CSGVEAAGLDTQYF. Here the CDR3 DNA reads TGCAGCGGGGTCGAGGCGGCGGGACTGGATACGCAGTATTTT.

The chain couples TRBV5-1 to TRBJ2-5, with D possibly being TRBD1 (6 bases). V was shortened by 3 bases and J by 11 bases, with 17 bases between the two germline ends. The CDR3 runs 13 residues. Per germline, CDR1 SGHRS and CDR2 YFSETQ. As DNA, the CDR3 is TGCGCCAGCAGCTCAGGGGCCCCATGGGAGCAGTACTTC. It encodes CASSSGAPWEQYF.

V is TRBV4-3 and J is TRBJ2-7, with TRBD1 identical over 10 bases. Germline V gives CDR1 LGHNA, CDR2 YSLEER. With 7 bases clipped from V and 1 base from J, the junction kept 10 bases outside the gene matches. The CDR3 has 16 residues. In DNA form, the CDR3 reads TGCGCCAGCAACCATTACCGGGACAGGGGATCCTACGAGCAGTACTTC. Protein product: CASNHYRDRGSYEQYF.

The CDR3 region has the DNA TGTGCCAGCAGCCTAGGACAGGGGTGGGGGGAGCAGTTCTTC. It codes for CASSLGQGWGEQFF. The gene calls are TRBV7-9 and TRBJ2-1, with 9 bases lining up with TRBD1. With V trimmed by 5 bases and J by 10 bases, 9 bases remained unmatched. The CDR3 length is 14 residues. Germline lookup yields CDR1 SEHNR and CDR2 FQNEAQ (reference sequence).

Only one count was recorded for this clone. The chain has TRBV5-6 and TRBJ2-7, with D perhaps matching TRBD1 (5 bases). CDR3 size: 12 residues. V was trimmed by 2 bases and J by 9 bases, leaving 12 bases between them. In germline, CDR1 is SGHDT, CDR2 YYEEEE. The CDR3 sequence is CASSLQESGQYF. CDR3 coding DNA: TGTGCCAGCAGCTTACAGGAATCCGGGCAGTACTTC.

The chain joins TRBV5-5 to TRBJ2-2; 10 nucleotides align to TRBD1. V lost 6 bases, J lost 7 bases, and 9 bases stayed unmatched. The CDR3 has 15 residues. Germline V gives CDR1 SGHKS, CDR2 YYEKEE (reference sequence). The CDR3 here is CASIVGQGKIGELFF. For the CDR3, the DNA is TGTGCCAGCATCGTGGGACAGGGGAAGATCGGGGAGCTGTTTTTT.

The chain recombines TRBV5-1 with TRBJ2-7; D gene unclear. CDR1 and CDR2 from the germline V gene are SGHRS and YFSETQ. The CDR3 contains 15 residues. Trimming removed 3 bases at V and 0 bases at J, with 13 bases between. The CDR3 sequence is CASSSSEVGSYEQYF. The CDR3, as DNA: TGCGCCAGCAGCTCGTCAGAGGTCGGCTCCTACGAGCAGTACTTC.

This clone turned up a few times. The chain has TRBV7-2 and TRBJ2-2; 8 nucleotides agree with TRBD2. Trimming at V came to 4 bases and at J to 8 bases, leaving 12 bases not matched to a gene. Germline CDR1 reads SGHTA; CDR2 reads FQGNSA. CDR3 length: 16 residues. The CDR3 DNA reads TGTGCCAGCAGCTCAAGCGGGAGTGGGGTCGGGGGGGAGCTGTTTTTT. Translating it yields CASSSSGSGVGGELFF.

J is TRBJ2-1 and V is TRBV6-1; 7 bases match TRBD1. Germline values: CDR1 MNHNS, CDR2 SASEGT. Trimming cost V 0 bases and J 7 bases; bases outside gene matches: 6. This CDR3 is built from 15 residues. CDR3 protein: CASSEAGTARNEQFF. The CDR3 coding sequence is TGTGCCAGCAGTGAAGCCGGGACAGCTAGAAATGAGCAGTTCTTC.

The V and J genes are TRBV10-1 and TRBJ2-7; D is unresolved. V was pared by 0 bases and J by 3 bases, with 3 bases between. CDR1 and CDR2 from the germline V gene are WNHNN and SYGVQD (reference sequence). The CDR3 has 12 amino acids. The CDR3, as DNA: TGCGCCAGCAGTGAGTCCTACTACGAGCAGTACTTC. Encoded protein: CASSESYYEQYF.

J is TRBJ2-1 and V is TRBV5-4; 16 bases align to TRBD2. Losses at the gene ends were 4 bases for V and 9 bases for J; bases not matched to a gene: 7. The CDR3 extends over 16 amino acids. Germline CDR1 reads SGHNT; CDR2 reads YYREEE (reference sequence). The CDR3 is CASSAGLAGGPGEQFF. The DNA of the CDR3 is TGTGCCAGCAGCGCGGGACTAGCGGGGGGGCCAGGTGAGCAGTTCTTC.

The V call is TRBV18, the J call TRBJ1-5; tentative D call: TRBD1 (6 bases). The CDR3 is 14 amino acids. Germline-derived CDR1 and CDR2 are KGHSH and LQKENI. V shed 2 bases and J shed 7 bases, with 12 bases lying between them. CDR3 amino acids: CASSPWGGLQPQHF. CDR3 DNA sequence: TGTGCCAGCTCACCATGGGGGGGCTTGCAGCCCCAGCATTTT. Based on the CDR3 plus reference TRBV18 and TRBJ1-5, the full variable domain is NAGVMQNPRHLVRRRGQEARLRCSPMKGHSHVYWYRQLPEEGLKFMVYLQKENIIDESGMPKERFSAEFPKEGPSILRIQQVVRGDSAAYFCASSPWGGLQPQHFGDGTRLSIL.

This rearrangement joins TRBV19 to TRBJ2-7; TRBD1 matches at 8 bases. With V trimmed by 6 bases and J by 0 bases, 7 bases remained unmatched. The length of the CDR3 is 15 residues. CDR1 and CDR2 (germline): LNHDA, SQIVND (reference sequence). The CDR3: CASSGKGTGSYEQYF. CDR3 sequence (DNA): TGTGCCAGTAGCGGAAAAGGGACAGGCTCCTACGAGCAGTACTTC. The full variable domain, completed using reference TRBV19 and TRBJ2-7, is DGGITQSPKYLFRKEGQNVTLSCEQNLNHDAMYWYRQDPGQGLRLIYYSQIVNDFQKGDIAEGYSVSREKKESFPLTVTSAQKNPTAFYLCASSGKGTGSYEQYFGPGTRLTVT.

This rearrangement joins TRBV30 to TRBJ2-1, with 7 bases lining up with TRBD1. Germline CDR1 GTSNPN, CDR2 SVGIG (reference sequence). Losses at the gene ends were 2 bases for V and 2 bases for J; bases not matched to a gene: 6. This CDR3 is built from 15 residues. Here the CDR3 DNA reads TGTGCCTGGAGTCGTGACAGGGCAGCCTACAATGAGCAGTTCTTC. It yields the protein CAWSRDRAAYNEQFF.

CDR3 region: CARSRVGACTEQYF. CDR3 bases: TGTGCCAGGAGTCGGGTGGGGGCCTGTACCGAGCAGTACTTC. The J gene is TRBJ2-7, the V gene TRBV27; TRBD1 is a possible D gene (6 bases). CDR3 size: 14 residues. Trimming took 9 bases from V and 6 from J, leaving 21 bases between them. Germline V gives CDR1 MNHEY, CDR2 SMNVEV (reference sequence).